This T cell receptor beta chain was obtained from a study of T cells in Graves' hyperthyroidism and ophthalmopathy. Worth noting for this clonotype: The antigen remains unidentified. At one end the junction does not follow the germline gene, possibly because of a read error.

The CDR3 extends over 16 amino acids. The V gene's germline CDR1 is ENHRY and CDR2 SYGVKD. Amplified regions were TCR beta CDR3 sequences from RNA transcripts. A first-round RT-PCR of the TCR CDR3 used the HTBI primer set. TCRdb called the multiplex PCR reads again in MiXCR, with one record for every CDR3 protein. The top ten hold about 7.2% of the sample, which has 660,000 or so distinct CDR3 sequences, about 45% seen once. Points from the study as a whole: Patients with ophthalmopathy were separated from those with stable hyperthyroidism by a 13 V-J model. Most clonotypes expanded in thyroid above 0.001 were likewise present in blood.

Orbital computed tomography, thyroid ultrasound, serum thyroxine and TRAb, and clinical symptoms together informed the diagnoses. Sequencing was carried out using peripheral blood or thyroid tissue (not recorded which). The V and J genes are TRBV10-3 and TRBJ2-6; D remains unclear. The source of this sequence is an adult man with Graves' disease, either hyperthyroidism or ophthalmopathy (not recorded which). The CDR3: CASSYDGNSGANVLTF. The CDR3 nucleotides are TGTGCCAGCAGTTACGACGGCAACTCTGGGGCCAACGTCCTGACTTTC.